This entry features one T cell receptor beta chain sequence. What it recognizes is unknown. This specimen belongs to a study of cytomegalovirus exposure and HLA in healthy donors. Overall study results and limits: Cytomegalovirus association was listed for about 150 TCR beta chains. The likely explanation for a cluster of highly shared sequence variants was sequencing artifact. It emerged from a later analysis that several of the most significant clusters appeared to be linked to common viral pathogens.

This PCR relied on a set of 60 Vbeta primers and 13 Jbeta primers. Method: immunoSEQ multiplex PCR; TCRdb's copy keeps in-frame clones and lacks some. The sample yields over 80,000 clones, approximately 70% seen once. The sample consisted of PBMCs. The clonotype comes from a man aged 35 to 55 in good health and CMV-seronegative.

As DNA, the CDR3 is TGTGCCAGCAGCCATTCCGGACTGGACTCCTACGAGCAGTACTTC. Protein sequence: CASSHSGLDSYEQYF. The chain links TRBV4-2 to TRBJ2-5; D is perhaps TRBD2 (5 bases). The DNA end is more similar to TRBJ2-7, so the J call may be wrong. CDR1 is LGHNA, CDR2 YNFKEQ, per germline. The CDR3 totals 15 residues.